The 21 T cell receptor beta chains below come from one sample, sequenced in a study of blood T cell repertoires in COVID-19. Libraries were prepared by immunoSEQ multiplex PCR; TCRdb keeps only in-frame clonotypes and omits some of them. The sample includes more than 60,000 clones, about 90% of them seen just once. The specimen was peripheral blood. The receptors here all came from a man between 45 and 60 years old with acute or convalescent COVID-19.

This chain uses TRBV25-1 with TRBJ1-2; 8 positions agree with TRBD1. Germline V gene sequence: CDR1 MGHDK, CDR2 SYGVNS. CDR3 length: 13 residues. Trimming at V came to 6 bases and at J to 4 bases, leaving 4 bases not matched to a gene. The CDR3 DNA reads as TGTGCCAGCAGATCCGACAGGGGCTATGGCTACACCTTC. Translated, it gives CASRSDRGYGYTF.

The gene calls are TRBV21-1 and TRBJ1-1; TRBD1, the table's D call, was not compared with the DNA. TRBV21-1 is marked as a pseudogene. The CDR3 consists of 16 residues. The CDR3 sequence: CASSKAGRGRGTEAFF. The CDR3 coding sequence is TGTGCCAGCAGCAAAGCGGGCAGGGGGCGGGGCACTGAAGCTTTCTTT.

About this clone: Within the sample, other DNA sequences also encode this same CDR3. The rearrangement links TRBV7-9 to TRBJ2-2; unclear D gene. The V and J ends lost 5 bases and 0 bases respectively, with 7 bases between them. The CDR3 contains 14 residues. Per germline, CDR1 SEHNR and CDR2 FQNEAQ (reference sequence). The CDR3 region is CASSLRANTGELFF. CDR3 in DNA: TGTGCCAGCAGCCTACGTGCGAACACCGGGGAGCTGTTTTTT.

The rearrangement uses TRBV7-8 and TRBJ2-3, with 7 bases identical to TRBD2. The CDR3 loop spans 16 amino acids. V lost 7 bases, J lost 1 base, and 11 bases stayed unmatched. Germline V gene data show CDR1 as SGHVS and CDR2 as FQNEAQ. The CDR3 sequence is CASTAQRGGGTDTQYF. CDR3 sequence (DNA): TGTGCCAGCACCGCACAGCGGGGCGGGGGCACAGATACGCAGTATTTT.

The chain uses TRBV19 and TRBJ2-5, with D possibly being TRBD2 (6 bases). V shed 6 bases and J shed 5 bases, with 10 bases lying between them. Germline V gene sequence: CDR1 LNHDA, CDR2 SQIVND (reference sequence). This CDR3 has 12 amino acids. The CDR3 DNA sequence: TGTGCCAGTAGCGGGGGATCCGAGACCCAGTACTTC. It encodes CASSGGSETQYF. Together with reference TRBV19 and TRBJ2-5, the CDR3 gives the full variable domain: DGGITQSPKYLFRKEGQNVTLSCEQNLNHDAMYWYRQDPGQGLRLIYYSQIVNDFQKGDIAEGYSVSREKKESFPLTVTSAQKNPTAFYLCASSGGSETQYFGPGTRLLVL.

This chain uses TRBV5-1 with TRBJ2-7, with TRBD2 as a possible D gene (5 bases). The germline V and J ends were trimmed by 3 bases and 5 bases, with 9 bases remaining between them. Germline V lookup: CDR1 SGHRS, CDR2 YFSETQ. This CDR3 spans 12 amino acids. The CDR3 DNA sequence: TGCGCCAGCAGCTGGACTGAGGACGAGCAGTACTTC. This codes for CASSWTEDEQYF. The full variable domain, in which reference TRBV5-1 and TRBJ2-7 provide the parts outside the CDR3, is KAGVTQTPRYLIKTRGQQVTLSCSPISGHRSVSWYQQTPGQGLQFLFEYFSETQRNKGNFPGRFSGRQFSNSRSEMNVSTLELGDSALYLCASSWTEDEQYFGPGTRLTVT.

The V call is TRBV7-2, the J call TRBJ2-4; TRBD2 matches 11 bases. Losses at the gene ends were 3 bases for V and 0 bases for J; bases not matched to a gene: 10. CDR1 is SGHTA, CDR2 FQGNSA, per germline. The CDR3 runs 19 residues. The CDR3 DNA is TGTGCCAGCAGCTTCGTCCTAGCGGGAGGAGTCAAAGCCAAAAACATTCAGTACTTC. Its protein product is CASSFVLAGGVKAKNIQYF.

The chain recombines TRBV11-3 with TRBJ2-3; TRBD1 is a possible D gene (6 bases). The CDR3 sequence is 15 residues long. In germline, CDR1 is SGHNT, CDR2 YENEEA. V lost 4 bases to trimming and J lost 0 bases, with 11 bases between them. The CDR3 region is CASSSLGASTDTQYF. CDR3 DNA sequence: TGTGCCAGCAGCTCCCTGGGGGCTAGCACAGATACGCAGTATTTT.

This sequence joins TRBV10-1 and TRBJ2-3; 11 bases are shared with TRBD1. CDR1 and CDR2 (germline): WNHNN, SYGVQD (reference sequence). Trimming cost V 7 bases and J 6 bases; bases outside gene matches: 9. The CDR3 is made up of 15 amino acids. The CDR3 region is CASTMDRGRMDTQYF. The CDR3 DNA follows: TGCGCCAGCACCATGGACAGGGGGCGCATGGATACGCAGTATTTT.

The chain combines TRBV6-5 with TRBJ2-2; 10 bases are shared with TRBD2. Trimming took 10 bases from V and 7 from J; bases not matched to a gene: 9. CDR3 length: 14 residues. In germline, CDR1 is MNHEY, CDR2 SVGAGI. For the CDR3, the DNA is TGTGCCAACAGAGAGCGGGGGGGCAGCGGGGAGCTGTTTTTT. It translates to CANRERGGSGELFF.

CDR3 in amino acids: CASSLVGAGETQYF. In nucleotides, the CDR3 is TGTGCCAGCAGCTTGGTGGGAGCTGGTGAGACCCAGTACTTC. This chain joins TRBV5-4 and TRBJ2-5; possible D gene TRBD2, 5 bases. The CDR3 is 14 amino acids. The germline V gene has CDR1 SGHNT and CDR2 YYREEE (reference sequence). Trimming stripped 0 bases from V and 5 bases from J, with 11 bases between.

This clone appeared a single time. The chain links TRBV9 to TRBJ2-7; perhaps TRBD2 as D (6 bases). CDR3 length: 17 amino acids. The V end lost 0 bases, the J end lost 2 bases, and 18 bases lay between the germline ends. Germline V gives CDR1 SGDLS, CDR2 YYNGEE. The CDR3, as DNA: TGTGCCAGCAGCGTAGCTAGTACGGGACTCCGTACCTACGAGCAGTACTTC. Translated, it gives CASSVASTGLRTYEQYF.

The chain has TRBV24-1 and TRBJ1-4; 9 positions agree with TRBD1. The CDR3 is 17 amino acids. V dropped 2 bases and J dropped 3; count of bases not matched to a gene: 6. The V gene's germline CDR1 is KGHDR and CDR2 SFDVKD. The CDR3 region has the DNA TGTGCCACCAGTGATTCGGGACAGGGTTTAGCTAATGAAAAACTGTTTTTT. Protein sequence: CATSDSGQGLANEKLFF.

V gene TRBV3-1 (or the pseudogene TRBV3-2) combines with J gene TRBJ2-7; D possibly corresponds to TRBD2 (5 bases). The CDR3 runs to 11 residues. Germline V CDR1 and CDR2: LGHDT, YNNKEL (reference sequence). The V and J ends lost 3 bases and 6 bases respectively, with 6 bases between them. CDR3 sequence: CASSHSVEQYF. The CDR3 DNA sequence: TGTGCCAGCAGCCATAGCGTCGAGCAGTACTTC.

The chain joins TRBV9 to TRBJ1-1; 9 bases map to TRBD1. Germline V gives CDR1 SGDLS, CDR2 YYNGEE. CDR3 length equals 17 residues. Trimming at V came to 3 bases and at J to 4 bases, leaving 13 bases not matched to a gene. The CDR3 is CASSAGADRGRSTEAFF. The CDR3 DNA reads TGTGCCAGCAGCGCAGGTGCGGACAGGGGTCGTAGCACTGAAGCTTTCTTT.

The chain couples TRBV11-3 to TRBJ2-1; 12 nucleotides agree with TRBD1. The CDR3 is 15 amino acids. CDR1 SGHNT and CDR2 YENEEA come from the germline V gene. Trimming at V came to 5 bases and at J to 7 bases, leaving 6 bases not matched to a gene. CDR3 coding DNA: TGTGCCAGCAGCGGTGGGACAGGGGGCCGGAATGAGCAGTTCTTC. It specifies CASSGGTGGRNEQFF.

This chain uses TRBV6-5 with TRBJ1-1; TRBD1 is a possible D gene (5 bases). This CDR3 spans 13 amino acids. The germline CDR1 and CDR2 sequences are MNHEY and SVGAGI. V lost 8 bases to trimming and J lost 10 bases, with 20 bases between them. CDR3 in amino acids: CASRGPGGWGAFF. In nucleotides, the CDR3 is TGTGCCAGCCGGGGCCCCGGGGGTTGGGGAGCTTTCTTT.

The chain has TRBV4-3 and TRBJ1-3; 8 bases map to TRBD1. Germline trimming cut 1 base from V and 4 bases from J; bases unmatched to any gene: 6. The CDR3 covers 16 residues. Germline CDR1 reads LGHNA; CDR2 reads YSLEER. CDR3 loop: CASSQARTGSGNTIYF. DNA of the CDR3: TGCGCCAGCAGCCAAGCCCGGACAGGGAGCGGAAACACCATATATTTT.

The J gene is TRBJ2-7, the V gene TRBV27; the match to TRBD1 covers 9 bases. Per the germline V gene, CDR1 is MNHEY and CDR2 is SMNVEV (reference sequence). J was trimmed by 2 bases and V by 6 bases; bases with no gene match: 8. CDR3 size: 15 residues. CDR3 in amino acids: CASRKPGQGTYEQYF. CDR3 bases: TGTGCCAGCAGGAAGCCGGGACAGGGCACCTACGAGCAGTACTTC.

This sequence joins TRBV6-5 and TRBJ2-7; 11 positions agree with TRBD1. The V gene's germline CDR1 is MNHEY and CDR2 SVGAGI. After removal of 8 bases from V and 1 base from J, the junction contained 7 bases not matched to a gene. This CDR3 has 15 amino acids. The CDR3 DNA reads as TGTGCCAGCCAGGTCGGGACAGGGGGTTCCTACGAGCAGTACTTC. Translated, it gives CASQVGTGGSYEQYF.

CDR3 residues: CASSIVQGSYEQYF. As DNA, the CDR3 is TGTGCCAGTAGTATAGTCCAGGGCTCCTACGAGCAGTACTTC. The J gene is TRBJ2-7, the V gene TRBV19; D is possibly TRBD1 (5 bases). Germline CDR1 and CDR2: LNHDA and SQIVND (reference sequence). The CDR3 loop spans 14 amino acids. Trimming cost V 1 base and J 0 bases, with 7 bases left between them.